These 8 T cell receptor beta chains share one sample of origin, sequenced in a study of T cells after yellow fever vaccination. TCRdb itself ran the 5' RACE reads through MiXCR, one entry per CDR3 protein. The sample carries 300,000 or so distinct CDR3 sequences, approximately 8% recorded once. The sample here was CD4+ T cells sorted from PBMCs, taken 5 days after the yellow fever booster vaccination. The origin of the receptors is a man between 18 and 35 years old who received the YFV17D yellow fever vaccine.

This clonotype was observed at least ten times. The rearrangement uses TRBV3-1 and TRBJ2-7; 8 bases are shared with TRBD1. Per germline, CDR1 LGHDT and CDR2 YNNKEL (reference sequence). The CDR3 contains 14 residues. V was clipped by 3 bases and J by 3 bases; unmatched bases: 4. The CDR3 protein is CASSQGTGGYEQYV. Here the CDR3 DNA reads TGTGCCAGCAGCCAGGGTACAGGGGGCTACGAGCAGTACGTC.

This clonotype has only a few counts. The J gene is TRBJ2-7, the V gene TRBV5-1; no clear D. The CDR3 consists of 12 residues. From germline, CDR1 is SGHRS and CDR2 YFSETQ. V lost 4 bases, J lost 5 bases, and 10 bases lay in between. CDR3 loop: CASSARDDEQYF. CDR3 DNA: TGCGCCAGCAGCGCTAGGGATGACGAGCAGTACTTC.

This rearrangement joins TRBV2 to TRBJ1-2; D perhaps matches TRBD1 (5 bases). Germline CDR1 SNHLY, CDR2 FYNNEI. This CDR3 comprises 12 residues. The V end was cut by 9 bases, the J end by 5 bases, with 13 bases between. As DNA, the CDR3 is TGTGCCAGGAAGGACACTCGTTATGGCTACACCTTC. Encoded protein: CARKDTRYGYTF.

This clonotype was seen repeatedly, ten times or more. At one boundary the junction diverges from the germline segment, which might be a read error. The chain recombines TRBV4-3 with TRBJ1-1; TRBD1 agrees at 7 bases. This CDR3 is built from 11 residues. Germline loops: CDR1 LGHNA, CDR2 YSLEER. The CDR3 spells CASGQGQLAFF. The CDR3 nucleotides read TGCGCCAGCGGCCAGGGACAGCTGGCTTTCTTT.

This clonotype was observed a few times. The genes are TRBV5-1 and TRBJ2-3, with D perhaps matching TRBD1 (6 bases). Per germline, CDR1 SGHRS and CDR2 YFSETQ. V was pared by 2 bases and J by 3 bases, with 10 bases between. The CDR3 covers 14 residues. Here the CDR3 reads CASSFHQGTDTQYF. CDR3 bases: TGCGCCAGCAGCTTCCACCAGGGGACAGATACGCAGTATTTT.

This clonotype was seen a few times. This chain uses TRBV20-1 with TRBJ1-1; D is perhaps TRBD1 (5 bases). The CDR3 contains 13 residues. Trimming took 5 bases from V and 6 from J, leaving 16 bases between them. The germline gives CDR1 DFQATT, CDR2 SNEGSKA (reference sequence). CDR3 sequence reads: CSAPGFNIAEAFF. The CDR3 DNA sequence: TGCAGTGCTCCAGGGTTTAATATCGCTGAAGCTTTCTTT.

This clonotype has just a few counts. The chain is built from TRBV27 and TRBJ2-1; the D is unclear. The CDR3 runs to 15 residues. The V end was cut by 6 bases, the J end by 3 bases, with 15 bases between. From germline, CDR1 is MNHEY and CDR2 SMNVEV (reference sequence). The CDR3 loop reads CASRSLGGDYNEQFF. The CDR3 region has the DNA TGTGCCAGCAGATCTCTTGGCGGAGACTACAATGAGCAGTTCTTC.

The V gene is TRBV11-2, the J gene TRBJ1-1; D is possibly TRBD1 (6 bases). CDR1 is SGHAT, CDR2 FQNNGV, per germline. Trimming cost V 9 bases and J 3 bases, with 14 bases left between them. CDR3 size: 13 residues. In DNA, the CDR3 is TGTGCCAGTGCTGGGGGGGCCTACACTGAAGCTTTCTTT. This encodes CASAGGAYTEAFF.